A selection of T cell receptor beta chains follows, all from one sample in a study of CD8 T cells in Susac syndrome. TCRdb re-analysed the immunoSEQ multiplex PCR reads in MiXCR, keeping a single row per CDR3 protein. The sample lists 250,000 to 350,000 distinct CDR3 sequences; roughly 81% were seen once. The sequenced sample consisted of CD8+ T cells from PBMCs. Receptors originate from a human donor with multiple sclerosis. The CDR3 runs from the conserved cysteine through the conserved F or W. A D gene is named only where the DNA matches it firmly. The listing skips clone size in some rows; elsewhere it reads once, few, many or a size class.

TGCAGCGTTTACGGGCAGGCCAATCAGCCCCAGCATTTT,CSVYGQANQPQHF,TRBJ1-5,NA,TRBV29-1,13,NA
TGTGCCAGCAGTTTAATTAAAGGACAGGGTGGCTCCGAGCAGTACTTC,CASSLIKGQGGSEQYF,TRBJ2-7,TRBD1,TRBV27,16,NA
TGTGCCAGCAGCGTAGCCGACAGGGCTCATATTAACTATGGCTACACCTTC,CASSVADRAHINYGYTF,TRBJ1-2,TRBD1,TRBV9,17,NA
TGCGCCAGCAGTCCCCACCCTAGGAGGGAGGCCAATCAGCCCCAGCATTTT,CASSPHPRREANQPQHF,TRBJ1-5,NA,TRBV23-1,17,NA
TGTGCCAGCAGCGACCCCCAGCGAGCCACAGATACGCAGTATTTT,CASSDPQRATDTQYF,TRBJ2-3,NA,TRBV2,15,NA
TGTGCCAGCAGGAGTAGCGGGAGCCCGAACACCGGGGAGCTGTTTTTT,CASRSSGSPNTGELFF,TRBJ2-2,TRBD2,TRBV12-3/TRBV12-4,16,NA
TGTGCCAGCAGCTTCGGGGGACTCAACTACAATGAGCAGTTCTTC,CASSFGGLNYNEQFF,TRBJ2-1,NA,TRBV7-9,15,NA
TGCGCCTTCGTACAGCTAGCGGGACCCGGGGAGCTGTTTTTT,CAFVQLAGPGELFF,TRBJ2-2,TRBD2,TRBV10-1,14,NA
TGCAGCGTTGGAGGGGGGGGGACCTACGAGCAGTACTTC,CSVGGGGTYEQYF,TRBJ2-7,NA,TRBV29-1,13,few
TGTGCCAGCAGCCAAACCACCTACTACGAGCAGTACTTC,CASSQTTYYEQYF,TRBJ2-7,NA,TRBV16,13,NA
TGTGCCTGGAGTGAGGGGTTTCAAGAGACCCAGTACTTC,CAWSEGFQETQYF,TRBJ2-5,NA,TRBV30,13,NA
TGCAGCGTTTGGACCCGGCAGCCCTCCTACGAGCAGTACTTC,CSVWTRQPSYEQYF,TRBJ2-7,NA,TRBV29-1,14,NA
TGTGCCAGCAGTGAGGGGCCCCAAGAGACCCAGTACTTC,CASSEGPQETQYF,TRBJ2-5,NA,TRBV6-1,13,NA
TGTGCCAGCAGCATCCAGGGCCCCTCCTACAATGAGCAGTTCTTC,CASSIQGPSYNEQFF,TRBJ2-1,NA,TRBV7-3,15,NA
TGTGCCAGCTCAGATCGTGGCGGGAGAGTCCGGGCCTTCAATGAGCAGTTCTTC,CASSDRGGRVRAFNEQFF,TRBJ2-1,TRBD2,TRBV18,18,NA
TGTGCCACCAGCAGCGGGACAGACGATTCACCCCTCCACTTT,CATSSGTDDSPLHF,TRBJ1-6,TRBD1,TRBV15,14,NA
TGTGCCAGCAGTCCAGCGGGGCTAGCCAAAAACATTCAGTACTTC,CASSPAGLAKNIQYF,TRBJ2-4,TRBD2,TRBV27,15,NA
TGTGCCAGCCTTGGGGACTCAACAAGCGAGACCCAGTACTTC,CASLGDSTSETQYF,TRBJ2-5,NA,TRBV18,14,NA
TGTGCCAGCAGTGAAGGACCTCCCTATGGGGAATTGAACACTGAAGCTTTCTTT,CASSEGPPYGELNTEAFF,TRBJ1-1,NA,TRBV25-1,18,NA
TGTGCCAGCAGTCTCCCTAGCGGGCTCTACAATGAGCAGTTCTTC,CASSLPSGLYNEQFF,TRBJ2-1,TRBD2,TRBV27,15,NA
TGTGCCAGCAGCTCCGTACAGGTCCCCCAAGAGACCCAGTACTTC,CASSSVQVPQETQYF,TRBJ2-5,NA,TRBV7-8,15,NA
TGTGCCAGCAGCTTTTTAACCACCCAGGGAAGAACTGAAGCTTTCTTT,CASSFLTTQGRTEAFF,TRBJ1-1,NA,TRBV7-9,16,NA
TGTGCCAGCATAAAACAGGTTCTTCAGAACACCATATATTTT,CASIKQVLQNTIYF,TRBJ1-3,NA,TRBV12-3/TRBV12-4,14,NA
TGTGCCACCAGCAGAGATCTCCTTGATCCTGAAGCTTTCTTT,CATSRDLLDPEAFF,TRBJ1-1,NA,TRBV15,14,once